This is a list of T cell receptor beta chains from one sample in a study of blood T cells in healthy people across ages. TCRdb used MiXCR to reprocess the 5' RACE reads, holding one entry per CDR3 protein. The data contain approximately 1,100,000 distinct CDR3 sequences, around 43% of them singletons. Input material: blood. The source is a woman in her sixties or seventies in good health. Both conserved end residues are part of each CDR3. Each record gives: J gene, V gene, D gene, clone size, CDR3 length, CDR3 protein, CDR3 DNA. The D gene is left open where the match is weak. A row's size may be missing; if present it is once, few, many or a size class.

j_gene: TRBJ1-2
v_gene: TRBV10-3
d_gene: -
abundance: -
len: 14
CDR3aa: CAISRAWDTYGYTF
CDR3nt: TGTGCCATCAGCCGGGCCTGGGACACCTATGGCTACACCTTC

j_gene: TRBJ2-3
v_gene: TRBV5-1
d_gene: TRBD1
abundance: -
len: 15
CDR3aa: CANSYPGQSTDTQYF
CDR3nt: TGCGCCAACAGCTATCCGGGACAGAGCACAGATACGCAGTATTTT

j_gene: TRBJ2-3
v_gene: TRBV20-1
d_gene: TRBD2
abundance: few
len: 14
CDR3aa: CSALAGGRTDTQYF
CDR3nt: TGCAGTGCTCTAGCGGGAGGCCGCACAGATACGCAGTATTTT

j_gene: TRBJ2-3
v_gene: TRBV20-1
d_gene: TRBD2
abundance: -
len: 14
CDR3aa: CSASSSGRVDTQYF
CDR3nt: TGCAGTGCTAGTTCCAGCGGGAGAGTAGATACGCAGTATTTT

j_gene: TRBJ2-7
v_gene: TRBV11-2
d_gene: TRBD1
abundance: few
len: 16
CDR3aa: CASSSLTGVGSYEQYF
CDR3nt: TGTGCCAGCAGCTCCCTTACAGGGGTGGGGTCCTACGAGCAGTACTTC

j_gene: TRBJ1-4
v_gene: TRBV20-1
d_gene: -
abundance: -
len: 14
CDR3aa: CSAATVLSGEKLFF
CDR3nt: TGCAGTGCTGCCACAGTTCTGAGTGGCGAAAAACTGTTTTTT

j_gene: TRBJ2-3
v_gene: TRBV20-1
d_gene: -
abundance: few
len: 13
CDR3aa: CSVEILGTDTQYF
CDR3nt: TGCAGTGTTGAGATACTAGGAACAGATACGCAGTATTTT

j_gene: TRBJ2-1
v_gene: TRBV6-2/TRBV6-3
d_gene: TRBD2
abundance: few
len: 17
CDR3aa: CASSYELASGREDEQFF
CDR3nt: TGTGCCAGCAGTTACGAATTGGCTAGCGGGAGGGAGGATGAGCAGTTCTTC

j_gene: TRBJ2-4
v_gene: TRBV6-5
d_gene: -
abundance: -
len: 13
CDR3aa: CASGLVAKNIQYF
CDR3nt: TGTGCCAGCGGGCTAGTAGCCAAAAACATTCAGTACTTC

j_gene: TRBJ2-5
v_gene: TRBV2
d_gene: TRBD1
abundance: -
len: 14
CDR3aa: CASANRGLQETQYF
CDR3nt: TGTGCCAGCGCTAACAGGGGGCTCCAAGAGACCCAGTACTTC

j_gene: TRBJ2-3
v_gene: TRBV24-1
d_gene: TRBD1
abundance: -
len: 14
CDR3aa: CATSATGGEDTQYF
CDR3nt: TGTGCCACCAGTGCCACAGGGGGAGAAGATACGCAGTATTTT

j_gene: TRBJ2-4
v_gene: TRBV6-6
d_gene: TRBD1
abundance: -
len: 15
CDR3aa: CASSYTGVGGNIQYF
CDR3nt: TGTGCCAGCAGTTACACAGGGGTCGGTGGAAACATTCAGTACTTC

j_gene: TRBJ1-2
v_gene: TRBV12-3/TRBV12-4
d_gene: -
abundance: -
len: 13
CDR3aa: CASSAGASYGYTF
CDR3nt: TGTGCCAGCAGTGCAGGGGCGAGCTATGGCTACACCTTC

j_gene: TRBJ2-7
v_gene: TRBV6-5
d_gene: TRBD1
abundance: few
len: 14
CDR3aa: CASTRGQGSYEQYF
CDR3nt: TGTGCCAGCACCAGGGGACAGGGATCCTACGAGCAGTACTTC

j_gene: TRBJ1-2
v_gene: TRBV25-1
d_gene: TRBD1
abundance: few
len: 15
CDR3aa: CASSVGTAANYGYTF
CDR3nt: TGTGCCAGCAGTGTCGGGACAGCCGCTAACTATGGCTACACCTTC

j_gene: TRBJ2-5
v_gene: TRBV29-1
d_gene: TRBD1
abundance: few
len: 13
CDR3aa: CSVEVGQGETQYF
CDR3nt: TGCAGCGTTGAAGTCGGACAGGGTGAGACCCAGTACTTC

j_gene: TRBJ2-7
v_gene: TRBV10-3
d_gene: TRBD2
abundance: -
len: 19
CDR3aa: CAISDMRGLAGERDNEQYF
CDR3nt: TGTGCCATCAGTGATATGCGCGGACTAGCGGGAGAGAGGGACAATGAGCAGTACTTC

j_gene: TRBJ1-1
v_gene: TRBV7-9
d_gene: -
abundance: -
len: 14
CDR3aa: CVSSFPGVNTEAFF
CDR3nt: TGTGTCAGCAGCTTTCCAGGGGTGAACACTGAAGCTTTCTTT

j_gene: TRBJ2-3
v_gene: TRBV4-1
d_gene: TRBD2
abundance: few
len: 17
CDR3aa: CASSQDRGAGVTDTQYF
CDR3nt: TGCGCCAGCAGCCAAGATCGGGGAGCGGGGGTCACAGATACGCAGTATTTT

j_gene: TRBJ2-5
v_gene: TRBV20-1
d_gene: TRBD2
abundance: -
len: 15
CDR3aa: CSARPLAGVLETQYF
CDR3nt: TGCAGTGCTAGGCCGCTGGCGGGAGTTTTGGAGACCCAGTACTTC

j_gene: TRBJ2-2
v_gene: TRBV29-1
d_gene: -
abundance: -
len: 11
CDR3aa: CSARVAGELFF
CDR3nt: TGCAGCGCTAGGGTGGCCGGGGAGCTGTTTTTT

j_gene: TRBJ2-7
v_gene: TRBV6-2/TRBV6-3
d_gene: -
abundance: -
len: 14
CDR3aa: CASSQGGNRYEQYF
CDR3nt: TGTGCCAGCAGCCAGGGTGGCAATCGATACGAGCAGTACTTC

j_gene: TRBJ2-1
v_gene: TRBV20-1
d_gene: TRBD2
abundance: -
len: 14
CDR3aa: CSARLLAGDNEQFF
CDR3nt: TGCAGTGCTAGACTACTAGCGGGGGACAATGAGCAGTTCTTC

j_gene: TRBJ2-1
v_gene: TRBV5-1
d_gene: TRBD2
abundance: few
len: 14
CDR3aa: CASSTGLAHNEQFF
CDR3nt: TGCGCCAGCAGCACGGGACTAGCCCATAATGAGCAGTTCTTC

j_gene: TRBJ1-4
v_gene: TRBV29-1
d_gene: TRBD1
abundance: few
len: 16
CDR3aa: CSVARTGGDANEKLFF
CDR3nt: TGCAGCGTGGCGCGGACAGGGGGCGATGCTAATGAAAAACTGTTTTTT

j_gene: TRBJ2-7
v_gene: TRBV12-3/TRBV12-4
d_gene: TRBD2
abundance: few
len: 17
CDR3aa: CASSPLSLLAGEYEQYF
CDR3nt: TGTGCCAGCAGTCCCCTATCCTTGTTAGCGGGAGAGTACGAGCAGTACTTC

j_gene: TRBJ2-4
v_gene: TRBV20-1
d_gene: TRBD2
abundance: -
len: 15
CDR3aa: CSARELAGTYNEQYF
CDR3nt: TGCAGTGCTAGAGAGCTAGCGGGTACCTACAATGAGCAGTACTTC

j_gene: TRBJ2-1
v_gene: TRBV11-2
d_gene: TRBD2
abundance: -
len: 16
CDR3aa: CASSLSGVEGYNEQFF
CDR3nt: TGTGCCAGCAGCTTAAGCGGGGTAGAGGGTTACAATGAGCAGTTCTTC

j_gene: TRBJ2-3
v_gene: TRBV6-6
d_gene: -
abundance: -
len: 13
CDR3aa: CAHAGPGTDTQYF
CDR3nt: TGTGCCCACGCGGGGCCTGGCACAGATACGCAGTATTTT

j_gene: TRBJ2-3
v_gene: TRBV2
d_gene: -
abundance: -
len: 16
CDR3aa: CASSTSRGKPTDTQYF
CDR3nt: TGTGCCAGCAGTACCTCCCGGGGAAAACCCACAGATACGCAGTATTTT

j_gene: TRBJ1-4
v_gene: TRBV6-1
d_gene: -
abundance: once
len: 14
CDR3aa: CASVGKGTNEKLFF
CDR3nt: TGTGCCAGCGTGGGGAAAGGAACTAATGAAAAACTGTTTTTT

j_gene: TRBJ2-5
v_gene: TRBV28
d_gene: TRBD1
abundance: few
len: 14
CDR3aa: CASRPTGFQETQYF
CDR3nt: TGTGCCAGCAGGCCGACAGGGTTTCAAGAGACCCAGTACTTC

j_gene: TRBJ2-3
v_gene: TRBV25-1
d_gene: TRBD1
abundance: -
len: 14
CDR3aa: CASKKRGPTDTQYF
CDR3nt: TGTGCCAGCAAGAAAAGGGGGCCGACAGATACGCAGTATTTT

j_gene: TRBJ2-7
v_gene: TRBV20-1
d_gene: -
abundance: many
len: 12
CDR3aa: CSANFGLDEQYF
CDR3nt: TGCAGTGCTAACTTTGGTCTGGACGAGCAGTACTTC

j_gene: TRBJ1-1
v_gene: TRBV9
d_gene: -
abundance: once
len: 19
CDR3aa: CASSPRDTSGGHMNTEAFF
CDR3nt: TGTGCCAGCAGCCCCCGGGACACATCTGGAGGGCACATGAACACTGAAGCTTTCTTT

j_gene: TRBJ1-2
v_gene: TRBV29-1
d_gene: -
abundance: once
len: 10
CDR3aa: CSVGDNGYTF
CDR3nt: TGCAGCGTGGGGGACAATGGTTACACCTTC

j_gene: TRBJ2-7
v_gene: TRBV29-1
d_gene: TRBD2
abundance: many
len: 14
CDR3aa: CSVVLGRSSYEQYF
CDR3nt: TGCAGCGTGGTACTCGGGAGGTCGTCCTACGAGCAGTACTTC